Listed below are T cell receptor beta chains from one sample, sequenced in a study of blood T cell repertoires in COVID-19. The data were produced by immunoSEQ multiplex PCR, yet TCRdb's version contains in-frame clones alone and is incomplete. Seen here are roughly 200,000 clones, approximately 90% observed once, and the top ten hold around 1%. Specimen: peripheral blood. Source of these receptors: a woman aged 18-29 years who had recovered from COVID-19. CDR3s include the opening cysteine and the closing phenylalanine or tryptophan. The D gene is left open where the match is weak. Rows may omit the clone size; those that give it use once, few, many or a size class.

CASSQGPGKTQYF | TGTGCCAGCAGCCAAGGGCCGGGGAAGACCCAGTACTTC | TRBV5-6 | - | - | TRBJ2-5
CASSLRDINQPQHF | TGTGCCAGCAGCTTACGAGACATAAATCAGCCCCAGCATTTT | TRBV7-8 | - | - | TRBJ1-5
CASSRGQGSEEAFF | TGCGCCAGCAGCCGCGGACAGGGAAGCGAAGAAGCTTTCTTT | TRBV4-1 | TRBD1 | - | TRBJ1-1
CASSVAVTGELFF | TGTGCCAGCAGCGTAGCCGTAACCGGGGAGCTGTTTTTT | TRBV9 | - | - | TRBJ2-2
CATSDSGTGINTIYF | TGTGCCACCAGTGATTCAGGGACAGGGATAAACACCATATATTTT | TRBV24-1 | TRBD1 | - | TRBJ1-3
CASSQQGENTEAFF | TGTGCCAGCTCACAACAGGGGGAGAACACTGAAGCTTTCTTT | TRBV18 | TRBD1 | few | TRBJ1-1
CASSLDPGYRYEQYF | TGCGCCAGCAGCTTGGATCCAGGTTACCGCTACGAGCAGTACTTC | TRBV5-1 | - | - | TRBJ2-7
CASSTGLSTEAFF | TGTGCCAGTAGTACAGGACTGAGCACTGAAGCTTTCTTT | TRBV19 | - | - | TRBJ1-1
CASSTSRDSIYEQYF | TGTGCCAGTAGTACTTCCCGGGACAGTATCTACGAGCAGTACTTC | TRBV19 | TRBD1 | once | TRBJ2-7
CASSEGGGAGETQYF | TGTGCCAGCAGCGAGGGCGGGGGGGCCGGAGAGACCCAGTACTTC | TRBV9 | TRBD2 | - | TRBJ2-5
CASSQGTGQSSEAFF | TGCGCCAGCAGCCAAGGGACAGGTCAGAGCTCTGAAGCTTTCTTT | TRBV4-3 | TRBD1 | - | TRBJ1-1
CAISAIAGTTDTQYF | TGTGCCATCAGTGCAATAGCGGGGACCACAGATACGCAGTATTTT | TRBV10-3 | TRBD2 | - | TRBJ2-3
CASSPLGTRQYF | TGTGCCAGCAGCCCCTTGGGGACTCGGCAGTACTTC | TRBV14 | - | many | TRBJ2-4
CASSLGGLAYEQYF | TGTGCCAGCAGCTTGGGCGGACTAGCTTACGAGCAGTACTTC | TRBV5-5 | TRBD2 | - | TRBJ2-7
CASSGTGQGRYEQYF | TGTGCCAGCAGCGGGACGGGACAGGGTCGGTACGAGCAGTACTTC | TRBV9 | TRBD1 | - | TRBJ2-7
CASSSSGSVAGELFF | TGTGCCAGCAGCTCAAGCGGGTCCGTGGCCGGGGAGCTGTTTTTT | TRBV7-8 | - | - | TRBJ2-2
CASSYKGQAPNTQYF | TGTGCCAGCAGTTACAAGGGACAGGCCCCAAATACGCAGTATTTT | TRBV6-5 | TRBD1 | - | TRBJ2-3
CASPRGPLNTGELFF | TGTGCCAGTCCCAGGGGGCCCTTGAACACCGGGGAGCTGTTTTTT | TRBV7-9 | TRBD1 | - | TRBJ2-2
CASSNPTGGAYGYTF | TGTGCCAGCAGTAACCCCACAGGGGGCGCTTATGGCTACACCTTC | TRBV6-5 | TRBD1 | once | TRBJ1-2
CASSYSHRNQHEAFF | TGTGCCAGCAGTTACTCCCACAGGAACCAGCATGAAGCTTTCTTT | TRBV6-5 | - | once | TRBJ1-1
CASSFEGRGVGTDTQYF | TGCGCCAGCAGCTTCGAAGGGCGGGGGGTCGGCACAGATACGCAGTATTTT | TRBV5-1 | TRBD2 | - | TRBJ2-3
CASSEAGTGRHEQYF | TGTGCCAGCAGTGAGGCCGGGACAGGGCGGCACGAGCAGTACTTC | TRBV6-1 | TRBD1 | - | TRBJ2-7
CASSISGGFYNEQFF | TGTGCCAGCAGCATAAGCGGGGGGTTCTACAATGAGCAGTTCTTC | TRBV7-3 | TRBD2 | - | TRBJ2-1
CASSQDTGRGTDTQYF | TGCGCCAGCAGCCAAGATACCGGGAGAGGCACAGATACGCAGTATTTT | TRBV4-3 | - | - | TRBJ2-3
CASSLGGQHTDTQYF | TGTGCCAGCAGCTTAGGCGGGCAGCACACAGATACGCAGTATTTT | TRBV7-9 | - | - | TRBJ2-3
CASSPGQGVNEQYF | TGTGCCAGCAGCCCGGGACAGGGGGTAAACGAGCAGTACTTC | TRBV7-2 | TRBD1 | - | TRBJ2-7
CASSSTDRKSRGYTF | TGTGCCAGCAGCTCGACGGACAGGAAGAGTCGTGGCTACACCTTC | TRBV7-9 | TRBD1 | once | TRBJ1-2
CASSLAGAGETQYF | TGTGCCAGCAGCTTAGCGGGAGCGGGTGAGACCCAGTACTTC | TRBV7-3 | TRBD2 | - | TRBJ2-5
CASSYWDRLEETQYF | TGTGCCAGCAGTTACTGGGACAGACTTGAAGAGACCCAGTACTTC | TRBV6-6 | TRBD1 | - | TRBJ2-5
CASSLAGGGELFF | TGTGCCAGCAGCCTAGCGGGGGGCGGGGAGCTGTTTTTT | TRBV3-1/TRBV3-2 | TRBD2 | - | TRBJ2-2
CASSLAPGNTEAFF | TGTGCCAGCAGCTTAGCCCCCGGGAACACTGAAGCTTTCTTT | TRBV7-2 | - | - | TRBJ1-1
CASSFGGLSSPLHF | TGTGCCAGCAGCTTTGGGGGACTGAGTTCACCCCTCCACTTT | TRBV7-2 | - | once | TRBJ1-6
CASSYGEETRYF | TGTGCCAGCAGTTACGGTGAGGAGACCCGGTACTTC | TRBV6-6 | - | - | TRBJ2-5
CASSVPGGEVWNEQFF | TGTGCCAGCAGTGTCCCCGGGGGGGAGGTCTGGAATGAGCAGTTCTTC | TRBV2 | TRBD2 | - | TRBJ2-1
CASSFPGENTIYF | TGTGCCAGCAGCTTCCCAGGGGAAAACACCATATATTTT | TRBV7-3 | - | - | TRBJ1-3
CASRPHGQGASTEAFF | TGTGCCAGCAGACCTCACGGACAGGGGGCGAGCACTGAAGCTTTCTTT | TRBV6-2/TRBV6-3 | TRBD1 | - | TRBJ1-1
CASSPGQGALKNYGYTF | TGTGCCAGCAGCCCGGGACAGGGAGCGCTAAAGAACTATGGCTACACCTTC | TRBV3-1/TRBV3-2 | TRBD1 | - | TRBJ1-2
CASSEIGRRQGRNEQFF | TGCGCCAGCAGTGAAATTGGAAGGAGACAGGGAAGAAATGAGCAGTTCTTC | TRBV10-1 | TRBD1 | - | TRBJ2-1
CASSGAQVGNTIYF | TGTGCCAGCAGCGGTGCCCAGGTGGGAAACACCATATATTTT | TRBV9 | - | - | TRBJ1-3
CASSLSGAGDTF | TGTGCCAGCAGCTTGAGTGGGGCAGGCGACACCTTC | TRBV5-4 | - | - | TRBJ1-2
CASSQRSEGARVAFF | TGTGCCAGCAGTCAGCGATCCGAGGGAGCGCGCGTCGCTTTCTTT | TRBV6-5 | - | - | TRBJ1-1
CASSPQWDRGRETQYF | TGTGCCAGCAGCCCCCAATGGGACAGGGGAAGAGAGACCCAGTACTTC | TRBV7-2 | TRBD1 | - | TRBJ2-5
CASTRAAGRGTEAFF | TGTGCCAGTACTCGGGCAGCGGGAAGAGGCACTGAAGCTTTCTTT | TRBV19 | - | few | TRBJ1-1
CASSPSGVNEQFF | TGTGCCAGCAGCCCATCAGGGGTAAATGAGCAGTTCTTC | TRBV7-6 | - | - | TRBJ2-1
CASSAGTSRRAEQFF | TGTGCCAGCAGCGCCGGGACTAGCCGTCGGGCGGAGCAGTTCTTC | TRBV6-5 | TRBD2 | once | TRBJ2-1
CASSEDRGLKQFF | TGTGCCAGCAGTGAGGACAGGGGATTGAAGCAGTTCTTC | TRBV6-1 | TRBD1 | - | TRBJ2-1
CASSFPGDEKLFF | TGTGCCAGCAGCTTCCCAGGGGACGAAAAACTGTTTTTT | TRBV7-2 | - | - | TRBJ1-4
CASSITGGAADTQYF | TGCGCCAGCAGCATCACAGGGGGCGCGGCAGATACGCAGTATTTT | TRBV5-1 | TRBD1 | - | TRBJ2-3
CASSLAEVSYSNQPQHF | TGCGCCAGCAGCTTGGCCGAGGTCAGTTATAGCAATCAGCCCCAGCATTTT | TRBV5-1 | - | - | TRBJ1-5
CASSHRDRPTDTQYF | TGTGCCAGCAGCCACCGGGACAGGCCCACAGATACGCAGTATTTT | TRBV7-9 | TRBD1 | - | TRBJ2-3